What follows are 3 T cell receptor beta chains derived from one specimen sequenced in a study of cytomegalovirus exposure and HLA in healthy donors. Primers: 60 Vbeta forward and 13 Jbeta reverse. Here immunoSEQ multiplex PCR was the method, and the copy in TCRdb shows in-frame clones only, minus some. The table includes about 160,000 clones, about 70% detected once. The sequenced sample consisted of PBMCs. The receptor set was obtained from a woman aged 18-30 years in good health and CMV-seropositive.

The rearrangement uses TRBV27 and TRBJ2-3; 10 nucleotides agree with TRBD2. CDR3 length equals 15 residues. Germline V gene lookup returns CDR1 MNHEY and CDR2 SMNVEV (reference sequence). Unmatched junction bases numbered 9, after V lost 4 bases and J lost 8 bases. The CDR3 sequence is CASSSASGSPGTQYF. CDR3 DNA sequence: TGTGCCAGCAGTTCGGCTAGCGGGAGCCCTGGTACGCAGTATTTT.

This clone was counted only a few times. The chain links TRBV27 to TRBJ2-5; 12 bases are a match to TRBD1. The CDR3 spans 15 residues. Germline trimming cut 5 bases from V and 5 bases from J; bases unmatched to any gene: 6. Germline CDR1 reads MNHEY; CDR2 reads SMNVEV (reference sequence). The CDR3 DNA follows: TGTGCCAGCAGTCACCGGGACAGGGGGCGGGAGACCCAGTACTTC. Its protein product is CASSHRDRGRETQYF.

This clone was counted between two and nine times. Other DNA sequences from this sample encode an identical CDR3 as well. The chain is built from TRBV30 and TRBJ1-2; D is undetermined. The germline CDR1 and CDR2 sequences are GTSNPN and SVGIG (reference sequence). V was clipped by 0 bases and J by 7 bases, with 9 bases between them. CDR3 length: 12 residues. This chain's CDR3 is CAWSVSVAGYTF. In DNA, the CDR3 is TGTGCCTGGAGTGTATCGGTCGCTGGCTACACCTTC.